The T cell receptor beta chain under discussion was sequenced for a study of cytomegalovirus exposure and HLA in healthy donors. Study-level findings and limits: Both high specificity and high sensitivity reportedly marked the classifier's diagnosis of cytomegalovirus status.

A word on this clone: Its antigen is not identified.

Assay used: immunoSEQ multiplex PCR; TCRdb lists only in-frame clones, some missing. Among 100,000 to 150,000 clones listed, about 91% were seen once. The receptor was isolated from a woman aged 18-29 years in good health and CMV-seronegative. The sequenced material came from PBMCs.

In DNA form, the CDR3 reads TGTGCCAGCAGTGTACAGGGGCCCAGGGAGCAGTACTTC. Protein product: CASSVQGPREQYF. The rearrangement links TRBV6-5 to TRBJ2-7; 7 bases match TRBD1. From germline, CDR1 is MNHEY and CDR2 SVGAGI. This CDR3 is 13 amino acids long. V lost 5 bases and J lost 7; bases outside the gene matches: 8.